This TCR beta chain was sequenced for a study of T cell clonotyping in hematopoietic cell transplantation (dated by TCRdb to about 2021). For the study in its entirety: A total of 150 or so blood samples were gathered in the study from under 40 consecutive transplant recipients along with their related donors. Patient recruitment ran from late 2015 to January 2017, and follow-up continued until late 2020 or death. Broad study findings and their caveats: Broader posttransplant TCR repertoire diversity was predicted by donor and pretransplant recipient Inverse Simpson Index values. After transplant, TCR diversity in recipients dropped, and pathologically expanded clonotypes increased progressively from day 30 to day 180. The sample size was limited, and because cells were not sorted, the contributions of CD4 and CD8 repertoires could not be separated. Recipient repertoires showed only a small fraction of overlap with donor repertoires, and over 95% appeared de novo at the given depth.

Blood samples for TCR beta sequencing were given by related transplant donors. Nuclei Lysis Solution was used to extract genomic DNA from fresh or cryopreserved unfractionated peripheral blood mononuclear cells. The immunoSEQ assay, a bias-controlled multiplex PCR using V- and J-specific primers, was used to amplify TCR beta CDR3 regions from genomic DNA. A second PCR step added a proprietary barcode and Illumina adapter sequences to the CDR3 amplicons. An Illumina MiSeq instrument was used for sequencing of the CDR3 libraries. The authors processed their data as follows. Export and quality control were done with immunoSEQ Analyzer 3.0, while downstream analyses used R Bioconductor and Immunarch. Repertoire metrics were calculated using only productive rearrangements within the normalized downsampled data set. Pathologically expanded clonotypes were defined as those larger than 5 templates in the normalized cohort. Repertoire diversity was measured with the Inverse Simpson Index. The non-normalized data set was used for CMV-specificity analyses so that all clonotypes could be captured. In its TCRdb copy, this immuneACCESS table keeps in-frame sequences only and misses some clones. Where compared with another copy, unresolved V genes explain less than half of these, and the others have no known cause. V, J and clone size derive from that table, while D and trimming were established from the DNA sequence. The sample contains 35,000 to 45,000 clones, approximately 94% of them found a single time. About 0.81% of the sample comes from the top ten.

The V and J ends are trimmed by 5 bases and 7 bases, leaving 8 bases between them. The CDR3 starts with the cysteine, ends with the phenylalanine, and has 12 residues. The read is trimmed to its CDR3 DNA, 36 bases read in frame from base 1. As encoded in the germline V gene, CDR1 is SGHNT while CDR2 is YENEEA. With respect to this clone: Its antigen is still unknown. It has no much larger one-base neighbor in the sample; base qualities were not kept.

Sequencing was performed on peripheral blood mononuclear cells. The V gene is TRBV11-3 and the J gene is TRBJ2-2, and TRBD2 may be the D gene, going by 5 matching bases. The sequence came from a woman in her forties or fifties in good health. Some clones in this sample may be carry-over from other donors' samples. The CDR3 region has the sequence CASSAGGGELFF. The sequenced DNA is TGTGCCAGCAGCGCAGGAGGCGGGGAGCTGTTTTTT.